Listed below are T cell receptor beta chains from one sample, sequenced in a study of blood T cell repertoires in COVID-19. Sequencing was performed with immunoSEQ multiplex PCR; in TCRdb, only in-frame clones are kept and a portion is missing. The sample yields 400,000 to 500,000 clones, roughly 88% seen once. The specimen was peripheral blood. These receptors all stem from a woman aged 25 to 45 with active or convalescent COVID-19. CDR3s include the opening cysteine and the closing phenylalanine or tryptophan. D genes are given only for firm matches. A row's size may be missing; if present it is once, few, many or a size class.

j_call | clone_size | v_call | d_call | cdr3_aa | cdr3_nt
TRBJ1-1 | - | TRBV2 | - | CASRGIQGNTEAFF | TGTGCCAGCAGAGGAATTCAGGGAAACACTGAAGCTTTCTTT
TRBJ2-2 | - | TRBV11-2 | - | CASSLDAGLGTGELFF | TGTGCCAGCAGCTTAGACGCGGGATTGGGCACCGGGGAGCTGTTTTTT
TRBJ1-2 | once | TRBV6-4 | - | CASSDSKRFGYTF | TGTGCCAGCAGTGACTCAAAGAGGTTTGGCTACACCTTC
TRBJ2-3 | - | TRBV5-1 | TRBD2 | CASSLGLTSGGRLTDTQYF | TGCGCCAGCAGCTTGGGGCTAACTAGCGGGGGCCGCCTCACAGATACGCAGTATTTT
TRBJ2-7 | - | TRBV5-1 | TRBD2 | CASSLPNGGSTYEQYF | TGCGCCAGCAGCTTGCCGAACGGGGGGTCGACCTACGAGCAGTACTTC
TRBJ2-2 | - | TRBV27 | - | CASSFLDSPTGELFF | TGTGCCAGCAGTTTCCTGGACAGCCCCACCGGGGAGCTGTTTTTT
TRBJ1-5 | - | TRBV19 | TRBD1 | CASSEDRDIGNQPQHF | TGTGCCAGTAGTGAGGACAGGGATATAGGCAATCAGCCCCAGCATTTT
TRBJ1-1 | - | TRBV5-4 | TRBD1 | CASSLETGSTEAFF | TGTGCCAGCAGCTTGGAGACAGGGTCCACTGAAGCTTTCTTT
TRBJ2-7 | few | TRBV5-4 | - | CASSLQGPPYEQYF | TGTGCCAGCAGCTTGCAGGGGCCCCCCTACGAGCAGTACTTC
TRBJ1-4 | - | TRBV9 | TRBD1 | CASSFGTGLGATNEKLFF | TGTGCCAGCAGCTTCGGGACAGGGTTGGGTGCAACTAATGAAAAACTGTTTTTT
TRBJ1-1 | - | TRBV6-5 | TRBD1 | CASSPWATGGTEAFF | TGTGCCAGCAGTCCCTGGGCAACAGGGGGCACTGAAGCTTTCTTT
TRBJ1-3 | - | TRBV5-1 | - | CASSLVLVSVSGNTIYF | TGCGCCAGCAGCTTGGTCTTGGTGTCGGTCTCTGGAAACACCATATATTTT
TRBJ2-6 | - | TRBV27 | TRBD1 | CASSPRTGLPGANVLTF | TGTGCCAGCAGTCCTCGGACAGGCCTCCCTGGGGCCAACGTCCTGACTTTC
TRBJ2-3 | - | TRBV5-4 | - | CASSLVNTDTQYF | TGTGCCAGCAGCTTGGTCAACACAGATACGCAGTATTTT
TRBJ1-2 | - | TRBV6-6 | - | CASSLEQGGYGYTF | TGTGCCAGCAGTCTGGAACAGGGTGGCTATGGCTACACCTTC
TRBJ2-3 | - | TRBV7-8 | - | CASSPPVSTDTQYF | TGTGCCAGCAGCCCTCCCGTTAGCACAGATACGCAGTATTTT
TRBJ2-7 | - | TRBV5-6 | TRBD2 | CASTQRTSGPYEQYF | TGTGCCAGCACCCAACGGACTAGCGGTCCCTACGAGCAGTACTTC
TRBJ1-5 | - | TRBV11-2 | - | CASSERTDNQPQHF | TGTGCCAGCAGCGAGAGGACAGACAATCAGCCCCAGCATTTT
TRBJ1-2 | - | TRBV3-1/TRBV3-2 | TRBD1 | CASSQETGQEANYGYTF | TGTGCCAGCAGCCAAGAAACCGGACAGGAAGCTAACTATGGCTACACCTTC
TRBJ1-2 | - | TRBV10-3 | - | CAISENGRVDGYTF | TGTGCCATCAGTGAGAATGGCAGGGTGGATGGCTACACCTTC
TRBJ1-2 | - | TRBV7-2 | - | CASSPVIYYGYTF | TGTGCCAGCAGCCCGGTGATTTACTATGGCTACACCTTC
TRBJ1-5 | - | TRBV19 | - | CASSIGWRQPQHF | TGTGCCAGTAGTATCGGGTGGCGTCAGCCCCAGCATTTT
TRBJ2-7 | - | TRBV9 | - | CASTPMEYRSYEQYF | TGTGCCAGTACCCCAATGGAGTACCGTTCCTACGAGCAGTACTTC
TRBJ2-7 | once | TRBV18 | - | CASSPALLFAGSRPYEQYF | TGTGCCAGCTCACCAGCCCTTTTATTCGCGGGGAGCCGCCCCTACGAGCAGTACTTC
TRBJ1-5 | - | TRBV4-1 | - | CASSQGFLSNQPQHF | TGCGCCAGCAGCCAAGGTTTCCTCAGCAATCAGCCCCAGCATTTT
TRBJ1-5 | - | TRBV7-8 | - | CASSLTRDTYQPQHF | TGTGCCAGCAGCTTAACCCGGGACACATATCAGCCCCAGCATTTT
TRBJ2-5 | - | TRBV7-7 | - | CASSASEGGQETQYF | TGTGCCAGCAGCGCATCGGAGGGCGGGCAAGAGACCCAGTACTTC
TRBJ2-5 | - | TRBV10-2 | TRBD2 | CASSAGLAGYQETQYF | TGCGCCAGCAGTGCGGGACTAGCGGGGTACCAAGAGACCCAGTACTTC
TRBJ1-1 | - | TRBV7-2 | - | CASSTSGMNTEAFF | TGTGCCAGCAGTACATCCGGGATGAACACTGAAGCTTTCTTT
TRBJ1-6 | - | TRBV6-6 | - | CASSYPEDGSPLHF | TGTGCCAGCAGTTACCCAGAGGATGGTTCACCCCTCCACTTT
TRBJ1-4 | - | TRBV2 | TRBD1 | CASSPPRGTANEKLFF | TGTGCCAGCAGTCCCCCCAGGGGGACAGCCAATGAAAAACTGTTTTTT
TRBJ2-7 | - | TRBV5-1 | - | CASSPDRQAYEQYF | TGCGCCAGCAGCCCGGACAGACAAGCCTACGAGCAGTACTTC
TRBJ1-3 | - | TRBV18 | - | CASSPRPTARAGNTIYF | TGTGCCAGCTCACCTCGCCCCACCGCCAGGGCCGGAAACACCATATATTTT
TRBJ1-2 | - | TRBV6-4 | TRBD1 | CASRGTGDYGYTF | TGTGCCAGCCGCGGGACAGGTGACTATGGCTACACCTTC
TRBJ2-1 | - | TRBV7-6 | - | CASSLSDTVHNEQFF | TGTGCCAGCAGCTTGTCGGACACCGTCCACAATGAGCAGTTCTTC
TRBJ2-1 | once | TRBV6-5 | TRBD1 | CASIPDRGRYNEQFF | TGTGCCAGCATCCCGGACAGGGGTCGCTACAATGAGCAGTTCTTC
TRBJ2-1 | - | TRBV30 | - | CAWSEWQGPGGEQFF | TGTGCCTGGAGTGAATGGCAGGGGCCTGGGGGTGAGCAGTTCTTC
TRBJ1-3 | - | TRBV5-8 | - | CASSQRVSGNTIYF | TGTGCCAGCAGCCAACGGGTCTCTGGAAACACCATATATTTT
TRBJ2-1 | - | TRBV2 | - | CASRLGTYNEQFF | TGTGCCAGCAGGCTAGGGACTTACAATGAGCAGTTCTTC
TRBJ1-1 | - | TRBV5-1 | - | CASSFQGTDAEAFF | TGCGCCAGCAGCTTCCAGGGAACCGATGCTGAAGCTTTCTTT
TRBJ2-7 | - | TRBV20-1 | - | CSARTDEQYF | TGCAGTGCTCGGACAGACGAGCAGTACTTC
TRBJ1-2 | - | TRBV7-8 | TRBD1 | CASSLAAAGGGYTF | TGTGCCAGCAGCTTAGCTGCGGCAGGGGGGGGCTACACCTTC
TRBJ2-3 | - | TRBV29-1 | - | CSATGINTDTQYF | TGCAGCGCCACAGGAATCAACACAGATACGCAGTATTTT
TRBJ2-1 | - | TRBV5-5 | TRBD2 | CASSLWVAGSDNEQFF | TGTGCCAGCAGCTTGTGGGTAGCGGGGAGTGACAATGAGCAGTTCTTC
TRBJ2-1 | - | TRBV7-2 | TRBD2 | CASSLVSGTQLYNEQFF | TGTGCCAGCAGCTTAGTTAGCGGGACACAATTATACAATGAGCAGTTCTTC
TRBJ2-1 | - | TRBV6-5 | TRBD2 | CASSSNGRVNNEQFF | TGTGCCAGCAGTTCCAACGGGAGGGTGAACAATGAGCAGTTCTTC
TRBJ2-7 | - | TRBV29-1 | - | CSVTQTGGVFEQYF | TGCAGCGTTACCCAAACGGGGGGCGTTTTTGAGCAGTACTTC
TRBJ1-2 | - | TRBV19 | - | CASSIQGWDYGYTF | TGTGCCAGTAGTATACAGGGCTGGGACTATGGCTACACCTTC
TRBJ1-1 | - | TRBV3-1/TRBV3-2 | - | CASSQESGTGAFF | TGTGCCAGCAGCCAAGAAAGTGGCACAGGGGCTTTCTTT
TRBJ2-5 | - | TRBV4-1 | TRBD2 | CASSQDPGLAGAAEETQYF | TGCGCCAGCAGCCAAGATCCGGGACTAGCGGGGGCGGCCGAAGAGACCCAGTACTTC
TRBJ2-1 | few | TRBV20-1 | - | CSASFQTDYNEQFF | TGCAGTGCTAGTTTCCAGACAGACTACAATGAGCAGTTCTTC
TRBJ2-1 | - | TRBV27 | - | CASSPLGGGLEQFF | TGTGCCAGCAGTCCCCTTGGGGGGGGCTTGGAGCAGTTCTTC
TRBJ1-1 | few | TRBV2 | - | CASRWTEGVPEAFF | TGTGCCAGCAGGTGGACAGAGGGGGTTCCTGAAGCTTTCTTT
TRBJ1-6 | - | TRBV13 | - | CASSLGRDGSPLHF | TGTGCCAGCAGCTTAGGACGGGATGGTTCACCCCTCCACTTT
TRBJ2-7 | - | TRBV21-1 | - | CASSKGSHSSSAYEQYF | TGTGCCAGCAGCAAAGGATCACATAGCTCCTCAGCCTACGAGCAGTACTTC